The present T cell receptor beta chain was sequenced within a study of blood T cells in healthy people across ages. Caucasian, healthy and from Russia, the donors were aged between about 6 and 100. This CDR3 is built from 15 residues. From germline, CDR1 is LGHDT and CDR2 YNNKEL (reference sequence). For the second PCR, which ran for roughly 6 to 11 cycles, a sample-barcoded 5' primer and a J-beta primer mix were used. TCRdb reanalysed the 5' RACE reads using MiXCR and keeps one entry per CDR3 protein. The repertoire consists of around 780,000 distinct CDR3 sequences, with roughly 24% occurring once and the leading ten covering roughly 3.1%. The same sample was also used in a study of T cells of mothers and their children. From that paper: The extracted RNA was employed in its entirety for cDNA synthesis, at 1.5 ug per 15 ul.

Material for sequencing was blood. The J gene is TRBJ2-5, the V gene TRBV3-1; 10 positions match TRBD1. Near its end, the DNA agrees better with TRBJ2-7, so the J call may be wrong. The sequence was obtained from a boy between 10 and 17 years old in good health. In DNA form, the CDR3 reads TGTGCCAGCAGCGAACCGACAGGGGGCCTCTACGAGCAGTACTTC. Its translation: CASSEPTGGLYEQYF.